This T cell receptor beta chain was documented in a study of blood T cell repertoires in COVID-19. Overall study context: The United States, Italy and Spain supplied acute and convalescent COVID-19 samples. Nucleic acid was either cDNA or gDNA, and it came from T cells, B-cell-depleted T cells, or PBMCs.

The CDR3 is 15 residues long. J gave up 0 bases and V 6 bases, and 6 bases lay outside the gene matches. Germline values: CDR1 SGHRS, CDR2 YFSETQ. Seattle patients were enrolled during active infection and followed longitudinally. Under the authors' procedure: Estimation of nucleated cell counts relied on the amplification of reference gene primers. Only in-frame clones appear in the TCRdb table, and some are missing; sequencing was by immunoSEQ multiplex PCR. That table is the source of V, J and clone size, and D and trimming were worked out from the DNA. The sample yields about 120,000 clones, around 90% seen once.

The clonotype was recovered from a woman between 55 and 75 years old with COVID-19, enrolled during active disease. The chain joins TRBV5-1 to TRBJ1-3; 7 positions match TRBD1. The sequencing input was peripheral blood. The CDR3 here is CASTVEGASGNTIYF. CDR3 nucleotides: TGCGCCAGCACCGTCGAGGGGGCCTCTGGAAACACCATATATTTT.